These 10 T cell receptor beta chains came from one sample sequenced in a study of blood T cell repertoires in COVID-19 (dated by TCRdb to 2018 to 2020). The library was made by the immunoSEQ multiplex PCR assay. Imported from immuneACCESS, the table was reduced by TCRdb to in-frame sequences with V and J called. These copies leave out some clones; in studies compared against another copy, an unresolved V gene accounts for under half, and the cause of the remainder is not known. The sample includes 300,000 to 500,000 clones, with approximately 88% observed a single time. The ten largest clones add up to roughly 0.97% of the sample. Source material: PBMCs or T cells enriched from blood (not recorded which). All receptors come from a woman aged 25 to 45 with acute COVID-19.

The chain links TRBV6-5 to TRBJ2-5; 7 positions match TRBD2. There are 14 residues in the CDR3. Germline V gene lookup returns CDR1 MNHEY and CDR2 SVGAGI. J lost 4 bases, V lost 10 bases, and 12 bases had no gene match. CDR3 region: CATKGRLAGETQYF. In nucleotides, the CDR3 is TGTGCCACCAAAGGGAGACTAGCTGGAGAGACCCAGTACTTC.

V gene TRBV3-1 (or the pseudogene TRBV3-2) combines with J gene TRBJ1-5; D gene ambiguous. The CDR3 has 14 amino acids. CDR1 LGHDT and CDR2 YNNKEL come from the germline V gene (reference sequence). Deletions cut 2 bases from V and 3 bases from J, with 8 bases between. The CDR3 bases are TGTGCCAGCAGCCAAAGGGAGGCCAATCAGCCCCAGCATTTT. Residues: CASSQREANQPQHF.

CDR3 nucleotides: TGTGCCAGCAGCACACGGGGTGGTGAGCAGTTCTTC. It translates to CASSTRGGEQFF. This chain joins TRBV7-3 and TRBJ2-1, with D perhaps TRBD2 (5 bases). Germline CDR1 is SGHTA and CDR2 is FQGTGA. The V gene lost 5 bases and the J gene lost 9 bases, with 11 bases spanning the gap. The CDR3 spans 12 residues. Looking up the rest from reference TRBV7-3 and TRBJ2-1 gives the full variable domain: GAGVSQTPSNKVTEKGKYVELRCDPISGHTALYWYRQSLGQGPEFLIYFQGTGAADDSGLPNDRFFAVRPEGSVSTLKIQRTERGDSAVYLCASSTRGGEQFFGPGTRLTVL.

This chain connects TRBV2 to TRBJ2-3; 9 bases align to TRBD1. The V gene's germline CDR1 is SNHLY and CDR2 FYNNEI. CDR3 length equals 13 residues. V gave up 8 bases and J gave up 6 bases; unmatched junction bases: 6. This chain's CDR3 is CASCWTGADTQYF. CDR3 DNA sequence: TGTGCCAGCTGTTGGACAGGGGCGGATACGCAGTATTTT.

J is TRBJ2-1 and V is TRBV3-1 (or the pseudogene TRBV3-2), with 10 bases fitting TRBD2. Germline CDR1 reads LGHDT; CDR2 reads YNNKEL (reference sequence). Losses at the gene ends were 3 bases for V and 8 bases for J; bases not matched to a gene: 16. CDR3 length: 18 amino acids. CDR3 in DNA: TGTGCCAGCAGCCACCGATGGGTTAGCGGGGGGCGGGTAGATGAGCAGTTCTTC. Its translation: CASSHRWVSGGRVDEQFF.

V and J are TRBV9 and TRBJ2-1; 8 nucleotides match TRBD2. The germline gives CDR1 SGDLS, CDR2 YYNGEE. This CDR3 is built from 15 residues. V was clipped by 0 bases and J by 5 bases; unmatched bases: 4. DNA for the CDR3: TGTGCCAGCAGCGTAGAGAGCGGGGGCAACAATGAGCAGTTCTTC. It specifies CASSVESGGNNEQFF.

This chain joins TRBV19 and TRBJ2-4, with unresolved D. The V end was cut by 10 bases, the J end by 0 bases, with 10 bases between. Per germline, CDR1 LNHDA and CDR2 SQIVND (reference sequence). CDR3 length equals 13 residues. CDR3 sequence: CAIRGLAKNIQYF. CDR3 nucleotides: TGTGCCATCCGTGGCCTAGCCAAAAACATTCAGTACTTC. Full variable domain (outside the CDR3, taken from reference TRBV19 and TRBJ2-4): DGGITQSPKYLFRKEGQNVTLSCEQNLNHDAMYWYRQDPGQGLRLIYYSQIVNDFQKGDIAEGYSVSREKKESFPLTVTSAQKNPTAFYLCAIRGLAKNIQYFGAGTRLSVL.

The V call is TRBV7-2, the J call TRBJ2-7; D unresolved. With 0 bases removed from V and 5 bases from J, the gap between germline ends came to 11 bases. CDR3 size: 14 residues. CDR1 is SGHTA, CDR2 FQGNSA, per germline. CDR3 sequence: CASSLAWRVNEQYF. For the CDR3, the DNA is TGTGCCAGCAGCTTAGCCTGGAGAGTCAACGAGCAGTACTTC.

The gene calls are TRBV9 and TRBJ2-1; 8 nucleotides align to TRBD2. The CDR3 sequence is 17 residues long. The ends lost 4 bases at V and 4 bases at J; junction bases unmatched: 13. Germline V gene lookup returns CDR1 SGDLS and CDR2 YYNGEE. CDR3 residues: CASSWTQRGPSYNEQFF. The CDR3 DNA is TGTGCCAGCAGCTGGACCCAGCGGGGGCCCTCGTACAATGAGCAGTTCTTC.

The J gene is TRBJ2-3, the V gene TRBV5-1, with D maybe TRBD1 (5 bases). CDR3 length: 14 residues. Germline lookup yields CDR1 SGHRS and CDR2 YFSETQ. V gave up 5 bases and J gave up 1 base, with 11 bases separating them. CDR3 coding DNA: TGCGCCAGCAGGTTTACAGGCGGCACAGATACGCAGTATTTT. Encoded protein: CASRFTGGTDTQYF.